This T cell receptor beta chain was profiled in a study of shared clonotypes between healthy human individuals. The method was immunoSEQ multiplex PCR; TCRdb's version includes in-frame clones alone and lacks a portion of them. Found here are 550,000 to 600,000 clones, roughly 72% of them singletons; the top ten hold about 11%. The clonotype comes from a woman aged 40-49 years in good health. Some clones in this sample may be carry-over from other donors' samples. The sequenced sample was PBMCs.

This CDR3 is CASRIDRALNEQFF. In nucleotides, the CDR3 is TGTGCCAGCAGAATTGACAGGGCCCTCAATGAGCAGTTCTTC. The genes are TRBV28 and TRBJ2-1, with 7 nucleotides matching TRBD1. Germline values: CDR1 MDHEN, CDR2 SYDVKM. The CDR3 consists of 14 residues. Unmatched junction bases numbered 8, after V lost 6 bases and J lost 6 bases. Full variable domain (rest looked up from reference TRBV28 and TRBJ2-1): DVKVTQSSRYLVKRTGEKVFLECVQDMDHENMFWYRQDPGLGLRLIYFSYDVKMKEKGDIPEGYSVSREKKERFSLILESASTNQTSMYLCASRIDRALNEQFFGPGTRLTVL.